These 16 T cell receptor beta chains were sequenced from one sample in a study of vaccination effects on CD4 cells after COVID-19. Their cognate antigens are unknown. The authors isolated CD4+ T cells after around 11 days of culture. Participants were given two doses of BNT162b2 or mRNA-1273 vaccine. Libraries were prepared by immunoSEQ multiplex PCR; TCRdb keeps only in-frame clonotypes and omits some of them. The data hold tens of thousands of clones, with less than 80% observed a single time. The starting material was CD4+ T cells from PBMCs cultured without peptide, obtained after COVID-19 vaccination. The receptors derive from a human donor who received a COVID-19 vaccine.

The chain carries TRBV19 and TRBJ2-1, with D perhaps TRBD2 (7 bases). Germline CDR1 reads LNHDA; CDR2 reads SQIVND (reference sequence). Trimming cost V 3 bases and J 5 bases, with 14 bases left between them. CDR3 length equals 15 residues. The CDR3 sequence: CASSIGGGWHNEQFF. CDR3 nucleotide sequence: TGTGCCAGTAGTATCGGCGGGGGCTGGCACAATGAGCAGTTCTTC.

This rearrangement joins TRBV6-5 to TRBJ1-2; the D gene is possibly TRBD1 (5 bases). CDR1 and CDR2 from the germline V gene are MNHEY and SVGAGI. The V end lost 5 bases, the J end lost 8 bases, and 15 bases lay between the germline ends. This CDR3 has 13 residues. The CDR3 nucleotides are TGTGCCAGCAGTCGGACACAGGCGAGAGGCTACACCTTC. Its translation: CASSRTQARGYTF.

J is TRBJ1-4 and V is TRBV7-9; the match to TRBD1 covers 9 bases. Germline CDR1 reads SEHNR; CDR2 reads FQNEAQ (reference sequence). The CDR3 runs to 15 residues. J gave up 7 bases and V 4 bases, and 7 bases lay outside the gene matches. CDR3 residues: CASSSTGTGFEKLFF. The CDR3 DNA reads TGTGCCAGCAGCTCGACCGGGACAGGGTTTGAAAAACTGTTTTTT.

This rearrangement joins TRBV20-1 to TRBJ2-7; perhaps TRBD1 as D (5 bases). CDR1 DFQATT and CDR2 SNEGSKA come from the germline V gene (reference sequence). The CDR3 totals 14 residues. Trimming shortened V by 3 bases and J by 5 bases, and 17 bases separated the two germline ends. The CDR3 DNA reads TGCAGTGCTAGTCGTACTACAGGTTTCCACGAGCAGTACGTC. Encoded protein: CSASRTTGFHEQYV.

The chain combines TRBV19 with TRBJ2-3; D is perhaps TRBD1 or TRBD2 (5 bases each). With 1 base removed from V and 7 bases from J, the gap between germline ends came to 12 bases. Looked up from germline, CDR1 is LNHDA and CDR2 is SQIVND (reference sequence). The CDR3 has 14 amino acids. The CDR3 bases are TGTGCCAGTAGTATAGTCGGGACCGGGAATACGCAGTATTTT. It translates to CASSIVGTGNTQYF. The complete variable domain, with remaining parts taken from reference TRBV19 and TRBJ2-3, reads DGGITQSPKYLFRKEGQNVTLSCEQNLNHDAMYWYRQDPGQGLRLIYYSQIVNDFQKGDIAEGYSVSREKKESFPLTVTSAQKNPTAFYLCASSIVGTGNTQYFGPGTRLTVL.

For this clone: Other DNA sequences in this specimen translate into the identical CDR3. Here the CDR3 DNA reads TGTGCCAGTATCAGGGGAGAAACTGAAGCTTTCTTT. Residues: CASIRGETEAFF. This chain uses TRBV19 with TRBJ1-1; a possible D gene is TRBD1 (6 bases). Germline CDR1 reads LNHDA; CDR2 reads SQIVND (reference sequence). This CDR3 spans 12 amino acids. V was trimmed by 7 bases and J by 5 bases, leaving 11 bases between them.

CDR3 loop: CASQGFGDTEAFF. The DNA for the CDR3 is TGCGCCAGCCAGGGCTTTGGGGACACTGAAGCTTTCTTT. The gene calls are TRBV5-1 and TRBJ1-1, with D perhaps TRBD1 (5 bases). This CDR3 is 13 amino acids long. Trimming removed 7 bases from V and 3 bases from J, with 13 bases in between. Germline CDR1 SGHRS, CDR2 YFSETQ.

The chain couples TRBV9 to TRBJ1-1; 9 positions agree with TRBD1. The CDR3 contains 15 residues. The V gene's germline CDR1 is SGDLS and CDR2 YYNGEE. V trimming: 2 bases; J trimming: 1 base; junction bases outside the gene matches: 3. The CDR3 region has the DNA TGTGCCAGCAGCGTTGGACAGGGGTCGAACACTGAAGCTTTCTTT. This encodes CASSVGQGSNTEAFF.

This clone was seen only a few times. CDR3 amino acids: CASSLFGTGRNEAFF. In DNA, the CDR3 is TGTGCCAGCAGTTTGTTCGGGACAGGGAGGAATGAAGCTTTCTTT. V is TRBV28 and J is TRBJ1-1, with 9 bases aligning to TRBD1. V lost 3 bases and J lost 7; bases outside the gene matches: 9. Looked up from germline, CDR1 is MDHEN and CDR2 is SYDVKM. CDR3 size: 15 residues. The complete variable domain, with remaining parts taken from reference TRBV28 and TRBJ1-1, reads DVKVTQSSRYLVKRTGEKVFLECVQDMDHENMFWYRQDPGLGLRLIYFSYDVKMKEKGDIPEGYSVSREKKERFSLILESASTNQTSMYLCASSLFGTGRNEAFFGQGTRLTVV.

This rearrangement joins TRBV12-3 or TRBV12-4 to TRBJ1-2; D is uncertain. The CDR3 contains 13 residues. V lost 1 base to trimming and J lost 4 bases, with 7 bases between them. The CDR3 is CASSLGWSYGYTF. CDR3 DNA sequence: TGTGCCAGCAGTTTAGGTTGGAGCTATGGCTACACCTTC.

The chain employs TRBV7-9 and TRBJ2-5; D is unclear. CDR1 is SEHNR, CDR2 FQNEAQ, per germline (reference sequence). The CDR3 runs 13 residues. V shed 1 base and J shed 1 base, with 4 bases lying between them. The CDR3 DNA reads as TGTGCCAGCAGCTTAGTCCGCCAAGAGACCCAGTACTTC. Translating it yields CASSLVRQETQYF.

This chain connects TRBV28 to TRBJ2-6, with D tentatively TRBD2 (6 bases). The length of the CDR3 is 14 residues. Germline V lookup: CDR1 MDHEN, CDR2 SYDVKM. V was shortened by 6 bases and J by 4 bases, with 10 bases between the two germline ends. The CDR3 spells CASRAGLGANVLTF. In DNA, the CDR3 is TGTGCCAGCAGGGCGGGGCTCGGGGCCAACGTCCTGACTTTC.

This clone was counted a single time. V gene TRBV30 combines with J gene TRBJ2-1; either TRBD1 or TRBD2 may fit D (6 bases each). CDR1 and CDR2 from the germline V gene are GTSNPN and SVGIG (reference sequence). The CDR3 has 13 residues. V was shortened by 4 bases and J by 9 bases, with 16 bases between the two germline ends. CDR3 in DNA: TGTGCCTGGAATAAACTCCCGGGGGCTGAGCAGTTCTTC. This gives the protein CAWNKLPGAEQFF.

V is TRBV19 and J is TRBJ2-1; weak D call: TRBD2 (5 bases). The CDR3 is made up of 18 amino acids. V was clipped by 3 bases and J by 5 bases, with 23 bases between them. Germline V gives CDR1 LNHDA, CDR2 SQIVND (reference sequence). The CDR3 sequence is CASSISGPGLTLDNEQFF. Here the CDR3 DNA reads TGTGCCAGTAGTATCTCGGGCCCCGGACTTACCCTCGACAATGAGCAGTTCTTC.

Written as DNA, the CDR3 is TGCAGCGTCGGAGATCAGGGGAGGGTGTGCGAGCAGTACGTC. Translation gives CSVGDQGRVCEQYV. The V gene is TRBV29-1, the J gene TRBJ2-7; tentative D call: TRBD2 (7 bases). This CDR3 is built from 14 residues. The V gene's germline CDR1 is SQVTM and CDR2 ANQGSEA. V lost 6 bases to trimming and J lost 6 bases, with 21 bases between them.

The rearrangement joins TRBV4-3 to TRBJ1-1, with a possible D match to TRBD1 (6 bases). V was trimmed by 1 base and J by 1 base, leaving 13 bases between them. There are 16 residues in the CDR3. CDR1 and CDR2 from the germline V gene are LGHNA and YSLEER. Here the CDR3 reads CASSQGNRAANTEAFF. The CDR3 DNA is TGCGCCAGCAGCCAAGGTAACAGGGCGGCGAACACTGAAGCTTTCTTT.